These 19 T cell receptor beta chains originate from one sample sequenced in a study of cytomegalovirus exposure and HLA in healthy donors (dated by TCRdb to about 2017). Libraries came from the immunoSEQ multiplex PCR assay. The multiplex PCR relied on a mix of 60 forward primers for TCR Vbeta segments and 13 reverse primers for TCR Jbeta segments. Here the immuneACCESS table is served through TCRdb, limited to in-frame sequences with V and J called. Missing clones are a known gap in these copies; in checked studies unresolved V genes cover under half, and the rest lacks a known reason. The sample records 140,000 or so clones, about two thirds of which are singletons. Of the sample, around 4.2% is held by the ten largest clones. The sample taken for sequencing was PBMCs. These receptors were collected from a man in his sixties in good health and CMV-seronegative.

The V and J genes are TRBV25-1 and TRBJ2-2; TRBD2 agrees at 8 bases. CDR3 length: 18 residues. Unmatched junction bases numbered 10, after V lost 3 bases and J lost 1 base. Germline V gene sequence: CDR1 MGHDK, CDR2 SYGVNS. This chain's CDR3 is CASSDLALGRGNTGELFF. DNA for the CDR3: TGTGCCAGCAGTGACCTGGCTCTCGGGAGGGGGAACACCGGGGAGCTGTTTTTT.

This chain links TRBV28 with TRBJ2-7; 10 bases map to TRBD1. Trimming cost V 10 bases and J 5 bases; bases outside gene matches: 5. The CDR3 contains 12 residues. Germline V gives CDR1 MDHEN, CDR2 SYDVKM. The CDR3 bases are TGTGCCACCGGGACAGGGGCCCACGAGCAGTACTTC. This translates into CATGTGAHEQYF.

This chain connects TRBV6-5 to TRBJ1-1; no firm D call. CDR3 length: 14 amino acids. Germline CDR1 is MNHEY and CDR2 is SVGAGI. V lost 0 bases and J lost 1, with 6 bases in between. The CDR3 is CASSYSDWNTEAFF. The CDR3 nucleotides read TGTGCCAGCAGTTACTCGGACTGGAACACTGAAGCTTTCTTT.

The J gene is TRBJ1-2, the V gene TRBV7-3; 7 positions match TRBD1. Per germline, CDR1 SGHTA and CDR2 FQGTGA. V trimming: 5 bases; J trimming: 3 bases; junction bases outside the gene matches: 6. The CDR3 sequence is 14 residues long. The CDR3 DNA sequence: TGTGCCAGCAGCCCCGGACAGGCCGACTATGGCTACACCTTC. Its protein is CASSPGQADYGYTF. The full variable domain, its missing parts supplied by reference TRBV7-3 and TRBJ1-2, is GAGVSQTPSNKVTEKGKYVELRCDPISGHTALYWYRQSLGQGPEFLIYFQGTGAADDSGLPNDRFFAVRPEGSVSTLKIQRTERGDSAVYLCASSPGQADYGYTFGSGTRLTVV.

This sequence joins TRBV5-1 and TRBJ2-2, with 8 bases aligning to TRBD1. This CDR3 has 17 amino acids. V lost 0 bases and J lost 0; bases outside the gene matches: 4. Germline V gives CDR1 SGHRS, CDR2 YFSETQ. The CDR3 here is CASSLGRGHSNTGELFF. The CDR3 DNA reads TGCGCCAGCAGCTTGGGCAGGGGGCATTCGAACACCGGGGAGCTGTTTTTT.

The chain combines TRBV2 with TRBJ2-5; weak D call: TRBD1 (6 bases). The DNA end favors TRBJ2-7, so the J call may be wrong. Germline V gene lookup returns CDR1 SNHLY and CDR2 FYNNEI. The CDR3 has 16 residues. The chain's CDR3 is CASSERQVGVHYEQYF. Here the CDR3 DNA reads TGTGCCAGCAGTGAAAGACAGGTAGGGGTTCACTACGAGCAGTACTTC.

The J gene is TRBJ2-1, the V gene TRBV30, with TRBD2 matching over 8 bases. The ends lost 8 bases at V and 5 bases at J; junction bases unmatched: 11. CDR3 length: 14 amino acids. Germline V gene data show CDR1 as GTSNPN and CDR2 as SVGIG (reference sequence). CDR3 sequence: CARGVREANNEQFF. CDR3 nucleotide sequence: TGTGCCCGAGGTGTGCGGGAGGCAAACAATGAGCAGTTCTTC.

The chain couples TRBV6-6 to TRBJ1-2, with D maybe TRBD1 (6 bases). The CDR3 has 14 amino acids. The ends were cut back, 6 bases at V and 5 bases at J, with 16 bases in the middle. CDR1 MNHNY and CDR2 SVGAGI come from the germline V gene (reference sequence). CDR3 protein: CASRSTMDSYGYTF. The CDR3 DNA is TGTGCCAGCAGGTCCACCATGGACAGTTATGGCTACACCTTC.

V is TRBV7-2 and J is TRBJ2-5; a possible D gene is TRBD1 (7 bases). Germline CDR1 SGHTA, CDR2 FQGNSA. This CDR3 contains 14 residues. V was shortened by 5 bases and J by 3 bases, with 13 bases between the two germline ends. CDR3 sequence (DNA): TGTGCCAGCAGCCCAGGAGGGACAGAAGAGACCCAGTACTTC. This gives the protein CASSPGGTEETQYF.

This clone has only a few counts. Additional DNA sequences in this sample encode the identical CDR3. This chain links TRBV27 with TRBJ1-2; 7 positions match TRBD1. The CDR3 covers 15 residues. Germline-derived CDR1 and CDR2 are MNHEY and SMNVEV (reference sequence). V was pared by 5 bases and J by 2 bases, with 8 bases of the junction left unmatched. The CDR3 protein is CASSPRTGPNYGYTF. The CDR3 DNA reads TGTGCCAGCAGTCCGCGGACAGGACCCAACTATGGCTACACCTTC.

V gene TRBV28 combines with J gene TRBJ1-1, with TRBD1 matching 9 bases. With 5 bases clipped from V and 4 bases from J, the junction kept 11 bases outside the gene matches. The germline gives CDR1 MDHEN, CDR2 SYDVKM. The CDR3 runs to 16 residues. The CDR3 nucleotides are TGTGCCAGCAGTACCGGGACAGGGCTTTCATCCACTGAAGCTTTCTTT. Translated: CASSTGTGLSSTEAFF. Filled out from reference TRBV28 and TRBJ1-1, the complete variable domain reads DVKVTQSSRYLVKRTGEKVFLECVQDMDHENMFWYRQDPGLGLRLIYFSYDVKMKEKGDIPEGYSVSREKKERFSLILESASTNQTSMYLCASSTGTGLSSTEAFFGQGTRLTVV.

This chain links TRBV28 with TRBJ2-1; perhaps TRBD2 as D (6 bases). The CDR3 extends over 14 amino acids. V was trimmed by 7 bases and J by 5 bases, leaving 15 bases between them. The germline V gene encodes CDR1 MDHEN and CDR2 SYDVKM. CDR3 sequence: CASTAPPSDNEQFF. CDR3 DNA: TGTGCCAGCACCGCCCCTCCTAGCGACAATGAGCAGTTCTTC.

This clone has just a few counts. This chain uses TRBV5-1 with TRBJ2-1; 15 positions match TRBD2. CDR3 length: 16 amino acids. Germline V CDR1 and CDR2: SGHRS, YFSETQ. V was pared by 3 bases and J by 7 bases, with 5 bases of the junction left unmatched. CDR3 sequence: CASSWTSGRAVNEQFF. Written as DNA, the CDR3 is TGCGCCAGCAGCTGGACTAGCGGGAGGGCTGTGAATGAGCAGTTCTTC.

The J gene is TRBJ2-3, the V gene TRBV27; possible D gene TRBD1, 5 bases. CDR1 is MNHEY, CDR2 SMNVEV, per germline (reference sequence). Between the trimmed V and J ends, which lost 6 bases and 2 bases, there was a span of 18 bases. The CDR3 has 16 residues. The CDR3 here is CASRTNTWGVTDTQYF. As DNA, the CDR3 is TGTGCCAGCAGGACGAACACTTGGGGCGTCACAGATACGCAGTATTTT.

This sequence joins TRBV2 and TRBJ2-7; 13 bases line up with TRBD2. The V segment lost 7 bases and the J segment 6 bases; nucleotides outside the gene matches: 3. Germline-derived CDR1 and CDR2 are SNHLY and FYNNEI. This CDR3 is 13 amino acids long. The CDR3 sequence is CASKGLAGCEQYF. Written as DNA, the CDR3 is TGTGCCAGCAAGGGACTAGCGGGGTGCGAGCAGTACTTC.

The table lists this clone with a few counts. The rearrangement links TRBV25-1 to TRBJ2-1, with TRBD1 identical over 7 bases. The V and J ends lost 4 bases and 13 bases, in that order; junction bases with no gene match: 4. This CDR3 has 11 residues. Germline CDR1 and CDR2: MGHDK and SYGVNS. Here the CDR3 reads CASSGGGGQFF. The CDR3 nucleotides are TGTGCCAGCAGTGGAGGGGGCGGTCAGTTCTTC.

This chain joins TRBV2 and TRBJ2-5; no clear D. The DNA end is a closer match to TRBJ2-7, so the J assignment may be wrong. Germline V gene lookup returns CDR1 SNHLY and CDR2 FYNNEI. There are 10 residues in the CDR3. CDR3 DNA: TGTGCCAGCAGCTCCTACGAGCAGTACTTC. It codes for CASSSYEQYF.

CDR3 loop: CASSHDRGPYNEQFF. CDR3 nucleotides: TGTGCCAGCAGCCACGACAGGGGCCCCTACAATGAGCAGTTCTTC. The chain links TRBV5-6 to TRBJ2-1; TRBD1 matches 8 bases. With V trimmed by 4 bases and J by 2 bases, 5 bases remained unmatched. CDR1 is SGHDT and CDR2 is YYEEEE in the germline V gene. The CDR3 is 15 residues long.

The rearrangement uses TRBV25-1 and TRBJ2-3; TRBD1 matches at 9 bases. The CDR3 totals 15 residues. V shed 1 base and J 1 base; nucleotides not matched to a gene: 0. Germline CDR1 and CDR2: MGHDK and SYGVNS. CDR3 in DNA: TGTGCCAGCAGTGAATGGACAGGGGGCACAGATACGCAGTATTTT. Translated: CASSEWTGGTDTQYF. Variable domain in full (rest from reference TRBV25-1 and TRBJ2-3): EADIYQTPRYLVIGTGKKITLECSQTMGHDKMYWYQQDPGMELHLIHYSYGVNSTEKGDLSSESTVSRIRTEHFPLTLESARPSHTSQYLCASSEWTGGTDTQYFGPGTRLTVL.